This T cell receptor (beta chain) is drawn from a study of blood T cells in healthy people across ages. Using a J-beta primer mix together with a sample-barcoded 5' primer, a second PCR was run for roughly 6 to 12 cycles. TCRdb analysed the 5' RACE reads with MiXCR anew, one entry per CDR3 protein. The sample records about 640,000 distinct CDR3 sequences, approximately 59% being singletons. The CDR3 has 16 residues. Germline-derived CDR1 and CDR2 are SNHLY and FYNNEI. V dropped 0 bases and J dropped 7; count of bases not matched to a gene: 10. Study results and caveats: The study found TCR beta diversity correlated strongly with naive T cell percentage. CMV status of donors was not determined, possibly confounding expanded clonotype changes.

Turning to this clonotype: Its specificity is not known.

Per-sample PBMC isolation yielded at least 6.5 million cells. Extraction of total RNA produced a minimum of 6 micrograms from each sample. This chain connects TRBV2 to TRBJ1-2, with 8 nucleotides matching TRBD1. The material sequenced was blood. The TCR was taken from a man between 60 and 70 years old in good health. DNA for the CDR3: TGTGCCAGCAGTGAAGCACCCAGGGGGCAACGTGGTGGCTACACCTTC. It translates to CASSEAPRGQRGGYTF. Full variable domain (outside the CDR3, taken from reference TRBV2 and TRBJ1-2): EPEVTQTPSHQVTQMGQEVILRCVPISNHLYFYWYRQILGQKVEFLVSFYNNEISEKSEIFDDQFSVERPDGSNFTLKIRSTKLEDSAMYFCASSEAPRGQRGGYTFGSGTRLTVV.